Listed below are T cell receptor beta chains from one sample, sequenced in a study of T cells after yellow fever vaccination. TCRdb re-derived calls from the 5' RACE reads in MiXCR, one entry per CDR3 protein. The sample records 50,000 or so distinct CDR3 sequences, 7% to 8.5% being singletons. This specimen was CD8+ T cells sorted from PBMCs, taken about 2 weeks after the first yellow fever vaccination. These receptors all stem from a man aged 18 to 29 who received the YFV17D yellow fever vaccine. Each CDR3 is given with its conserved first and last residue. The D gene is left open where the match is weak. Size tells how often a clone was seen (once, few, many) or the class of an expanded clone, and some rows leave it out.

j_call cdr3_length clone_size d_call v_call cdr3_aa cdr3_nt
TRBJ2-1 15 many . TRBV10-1 CASSGRRVGYNEQFF TGCGCCAGCAGCGGACGAAGGGTGGGATACAATGAGCAGTTCTTC
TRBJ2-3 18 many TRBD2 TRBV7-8 CASSLVVLTSGITDTQYF TGTGCCAGCAGCTTAGTTGTCCTGACTAGCGGGATCACAGATACGCAGTATTTT
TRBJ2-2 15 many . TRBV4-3 CASSQDPGSTGELFF TGCGCCAGCAGCCAAGATCCGGGGAGCACCGGGGAGCTGTTTTTT
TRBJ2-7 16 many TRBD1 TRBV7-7 CASSWGSGQENYEQYF TGTGCCAGCAGCTGGGGGTCTGGACAGGAGAACTACGAGCAGTACTTC
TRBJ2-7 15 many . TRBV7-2 CASSPRTYYSYEQYF TGTGCCAGCAGCCCCCGGACCTACTACTCCTACGAGCAGTACTTC
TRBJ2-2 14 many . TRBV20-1 CSARDRRNTGELFF TGCAGTGCTAGAGATCGCAGAAACACCGGGGAGCTGTTTTTT
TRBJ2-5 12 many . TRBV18 CASCDFQETQYF TGTGCCAGCTGTGACTTTCAAGAGACCCAGTACTTC
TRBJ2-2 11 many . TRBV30 CAWGLGWELFF TGTGCCTGGGGGCTTGGGTGGGAGCTGTTTTTT
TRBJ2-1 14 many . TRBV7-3 CASSRTGGGNEQFF TGTGCCAGCAGCCGCACAGGGGGGGGGAATGAGCAGTTCTTC
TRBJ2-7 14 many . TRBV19 CASSIGGSGTEQYF TGTGCCAGTAGTATAGGGGGATCGGGGACCGAGCAGTACTTC
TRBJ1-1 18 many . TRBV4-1 CASSQGRGAVRLNTEAFF TGCGCCAGCAGCCAAGGAAGGGGAGCCGTCCGCTTGAACACTGAAGCTTTCTTT
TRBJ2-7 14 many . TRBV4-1 CASSQSTETYEQYF TGCGCCAGCAGCCAAAGTACGGAGACCTACGAGCAGTACTTC
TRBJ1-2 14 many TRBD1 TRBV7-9 CASSSRTGRYGYTF TGTGCCAGCAGCTCAAGGACAGGGCGGTATGGCTACACCTTC
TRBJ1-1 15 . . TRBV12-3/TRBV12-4 CASSSRTAMNTEAFF TGTGCCAGCAGTTCCCGGACCGCAATGAACACTGAAGCTTTCTTT
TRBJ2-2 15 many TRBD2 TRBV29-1 CSVLTSGGAPGELFF TGCAGCGTTCTGACTAGCGGGGGGGCCCCCGGGGAGCTGTTTTTT
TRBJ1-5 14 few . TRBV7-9 CASSLAGGYQPQHF TGTGCCAGCAGCTTAGCAGGGGGTTACCAGCCCCAGCATTTT
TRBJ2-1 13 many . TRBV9 CASSLSGYNEQFF TGTGCCAGCAGCCTTTCAGGGTACAATGAGCAGTTCTTC
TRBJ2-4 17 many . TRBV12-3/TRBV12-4 CASSFLTTGLAKNIQYF TGTGCCAGCAGTTTTTTAACGACAGGCCTAGCCAAAAACATTCAGTACTTC
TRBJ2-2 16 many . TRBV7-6 CASSLEGTPLPRELFF TGTGCCAGCAGCTTAGAAGGGACTCCTCTACCCCGGGAGCTGTTTTTT
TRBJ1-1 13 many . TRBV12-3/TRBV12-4 CASSWGWNTEAFF TGTGCCAGCAGTTGGGGATGGAACACTGAAGCTTTCTTT
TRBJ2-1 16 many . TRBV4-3 CASSQELGGSYNEQFF TGCGCCAGCAGCCAAGAGTTAGGCGGCTCCTACAATGAGCAGTTCTTC
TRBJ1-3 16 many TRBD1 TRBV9 CASSAGQGPESNTIYF TGTGCCAGCAGCGCCGGACAGGGGCCAGAATCAAACACCATATATTTT
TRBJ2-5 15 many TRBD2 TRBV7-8 CASSLQRGGRETQYF TGTGCCAGCAGCTTACAGCGGGGGGGCCGGGAGACCCAGTACTTC
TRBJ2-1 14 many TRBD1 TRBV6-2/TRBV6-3 CASSAGTGYNEQFF TGTGCCAGCAGTGCCGGGACAGGCTACAATGAGCAGTTCTTC
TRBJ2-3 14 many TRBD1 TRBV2 CASWWDRLTDTQYF TGTGCCAGCTGGTGGGACAGGCTTACAGATACGCAGTATTTT
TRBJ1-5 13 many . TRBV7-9 CASSWGAGQPQHF TGTGCCAGCAGCTGGGGGGCCGGTCAGCCCCAGCATTTT
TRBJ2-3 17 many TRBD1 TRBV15 CATSREPWTGSTDTQYF TGTGCCACCAGCAGGGAACCCTGGACAGGGAGCACAGATACGCAGTATTTT
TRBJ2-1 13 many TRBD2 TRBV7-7 CASSSGLGNEQFF TGTGCCAGCAGCTCGGGACTAGGCAATGAGCAGTTCTTC
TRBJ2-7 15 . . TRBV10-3 CAISESRTTPYEQYF TGTGCCATCAGTGAGTCGAGAACAACCCCCTACGAGCAGTACTTC
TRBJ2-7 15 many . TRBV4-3 CASSQEGAGTYEQYF TGCGCCAGCAGCCAAGAGGGGGCAGGTACCTACGAGCAGTACTTC
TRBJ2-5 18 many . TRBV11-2 CASSARPISGWEAETQYF TGTGCCAGCAGCGCTAGGCCGATCTCAGGTTGGGAGGCAGAGACCCAGTACTTC
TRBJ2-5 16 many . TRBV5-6 CASDLWRLDGRETQYF TGTGCCAGCGACCTCTGGAGACTAGACGGACGAGAGACCCAGTACTTC
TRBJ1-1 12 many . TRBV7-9 CASSLQILEAFF TGTGCCAGCAGCCTCCAAATCCTTGAAGCTTTCTTT
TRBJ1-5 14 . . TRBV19 CASSIWGYNQPQHF TGTGCCAGTAGTATCTGGGGATACAATCAGCCCCAGCATTTT
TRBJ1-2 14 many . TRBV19 CATAVDSGYYGYTF TGTGCCACCGCGGTTGACTCAGGGTACTATGGCTACACCTTC
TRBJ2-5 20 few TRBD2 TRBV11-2 CASSFIRWGGAGGDQETQYF TGTGCCAGCAGCTTTATCAGATGGGGAGGCGCGGGGGGAGACCAAGAGACCCAGTACTTC
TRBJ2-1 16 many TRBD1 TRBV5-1 CASSLIWTGVYNEQFF TGCGCCAGCAGCTTGATCTGGACAGGGGTATACAATGAGCAGTTCTTC
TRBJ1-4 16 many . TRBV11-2 CASSPSRYSTNEKLFF TGTGCCAGCAGTCCATCGCGGTATTCAACTAATGAAAAACTGTTTTTT
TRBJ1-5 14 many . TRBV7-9 CASSFSLVGQPQHF TGTGCCAGCAGCTTTAGTCTGGTAGGGCAGCCCCAGCATTTT
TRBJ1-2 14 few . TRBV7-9 CASSPGGGKDGYTF TGTGCCAGCAGCCCCGGGGGGGGCAAGGATGGCTACACCTTC
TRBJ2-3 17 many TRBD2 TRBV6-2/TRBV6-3 CASSSKEAGESTDTQYF TGTGCCAGCAGTTCTAAGGAGGCGGGGGAGAGCACAGATACGCAGTATTTT
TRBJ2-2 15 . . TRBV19 CASSITPALTGELFF TGTGCCAGTAGTATAACTCCTGCCCTAACCGGGGAGCTGTTTTTT
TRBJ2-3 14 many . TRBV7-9 CASRPLVAADTQYF TGTGCCAGCAGACCTCTAGTTGCTGCAGATACGCAGTATTTT
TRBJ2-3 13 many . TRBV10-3 CATLGASTDTQYF TGTGCCACCCTCGGGGCTAGCACAGATACGCAGTATTTT
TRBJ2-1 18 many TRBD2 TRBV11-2 CASSLVGSGGIGYNEQFF TGTGCCAGCAGCTTAGTCGGTAGCGGGGGGATCGGCTACAATGAGCAGTTCTTC
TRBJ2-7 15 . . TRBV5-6 CASSTGLGCSYEQYF TGTGCCAGCAGCACCGGGCTGGGCTGCTCCTACGAGCAGTACTTC
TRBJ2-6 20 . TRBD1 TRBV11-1 CASSFTRGTGTGPGANVLTF TGTGCCAGCAGCTTCACGAGGGGCACCGGGACAGGACCTGGGGCCAACGTCCTGACTTTC
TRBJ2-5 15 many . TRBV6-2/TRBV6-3 CASSYGTRLRETQYF TGTGCCAGCAGTTACGGGACTCGGCTAAGGGAGACCCAGTACTTC